This record looks at one T cell receptor beta chain sequence and its context. Germline and genes here are mouse. The read terminates 4 residues ahead of where the CDR3 ends, so the germline J gene completes it. Sorting of pooled cutaneous lymph node cells was based on CD4, CD8alpha, NKG2D, NKG2ACE and other markers. Following extraction, RNA underwent reverse transcription to cDNA, which served as the sequencing template. Profiling relied on immunoSEQ multiplex PCR, and the TCRdb table lists in-frame clones only, not all of them. Observed in the sample are 250,000 or so clones, none of them singletons. The trim removed 5 bases at V and 4 bases at J, leaving 5 bases unmatched. The CDR3 has 15 residues. The germline V gene has CDR1 NSHNY and CDR2 SYGAGN. This specimen comes from a study of CD8+ T cells in alopecia areata.

Sequenced sample: CD4+ T cells sorted from a lymph node. The sequence derives from a C3H/HeJ mouse with alopecia areata. For this strain, the MHC haplotype corresponds to H2-k. This sequence joins TRBV13-1 and TRBJ2-2, with 10 bases matching TRBD1. Incomplete CDR3 DNA: TGTGCCAGCAGGTCCGGGACAGGGGCCACCGGG. Protein product: CASRSGTGATG. The whole CDR3 sequence is CASRSGTGATGQLYF.